The 28 T cell receptor beta chains in this list originate from one sample, sequenced in a study of fetal regulatory T cell absence and autoimmunity (dated by TCRdb to the late 2010s). Receptors were amplified or captured by the immunoSEQ multiplex PCR assay. Held by TCRdb, this immuneACCESS table contains in-frame sequences only and omits some clones. Under half of the omission traces to an unresolved V gene where checked; the cause of the rest is unknown. The sample yields about 43,000 clones; about 80% were counted once. 0.41% of the sample comes from the top ten. The source material was cord blood. These receptors all stem from a newborn boy with IPEX syndrome.

The V gene is TRBV4-1, the J gene TRBJ1-1; no firm D call. Germline-derived CDR1 and CDR2 are MGHRA and YSYEKL. This CDR3 is built from 14 residues. V lost 0 bases and J lost 5, with 10 bases in between. CDR3 sequence: CASSQEERRTEAFF. The CDR3 coding sequence is TGCGCCAGCAGCCAAGAGGAAAGGCGGACTGAAGCTTTCTTT.

The J gene is TRBJ2-5, the V gene TRBV6-5, with 11 bases lining up with TRBD2. The length of the CDR3 is 15 residues. Germline CDR1 is MNHEY and CDR2 is SVGAGI. The V segment lost 2 bases and the J segment 3 bases; nucleotides outside the gene matches: 2. The CDR3 DNA reads TGTGCCAGCAGTTACGCACTAGCGGGAGAAGAGACCCAGTACTTC. It is translated as CASSYALAGEETQYF.

The chain links TRBV5-1 to TRBJ2-4, with D perhaps TRBD1 or TRBD2 (6 bases each). V gave up 2 bases and J gave up 8 bases, with 14 bases separating them. CDR3 length equals 14 residues. Germline values: CDR1 SGHRS, CDR2 YFSETQ. The CDR3 coding sequence is TGCGCCAGCAGCTTTAGGTACAGGGAGGACATTCAGTACTTC. Protein: CASSFRYREDIQYF.

The chain recombines TRBV9 with TRBJ1-2; possibly TRBD1 for D (5 bases). CDR1 is SGDLS, CDR2 YYNGEE, per germline. This CDR3 has 13 residues. The ends were cut back, 4 bases at V and 8 bases at J, with 15 bases in the middle. This CDR3 reads CASSPSGKTGYTF. The CDR3 DNA sequence: TGTGCCAGCAGCCCCTCAGGGAAAACAGGCTACACCTTC. Full variable domain (rest looked up from reference TRBV9 and TRBJ1-2): DSGVTQTPKHLITATGQRVTLRCSPRSGDLSVYWYQQSLDQGLQFLIQYYNGEERAKGNILERFSAQQFPDLHSELNLSSLELGDSALYFCASSPSGKTGYTFGSGTRLTVV.

This chain joins TRBV10-3 and TRBJ1-2; TRBD1 is a possible D gene (6 bases). This CDR3 has 13 amino acids. Germline loops: CDR1 ENHRY, CDR2 SYGVKD. V shed 3 bases and J shed 7 bases, with 12 bases lying between them. The CDR3 DNA sequence: TGTGCCATCAGTGATGGACAGCCGAGTGGCTACACCTTC. Amino acids: CAISDGQPSGYTF.

The J gene is TRBJ2-7, the V gene TRBV5-1; D possibly uses TRBD1 or TRBD2 (7 bases each). The V end lost 6 bases, the J end lost 6 bases, and 16 bases lay between the germline ends. Looked up from germline, CDR1 is SGHRS and CDR2 is YFSETQ. The CDR3 totals 13 residues. This CDR3 reads CASTRGGEGEQYF. The CDR3 bases are TGCGCCAGCACCAGGGGGGGGGAGGGCGAGCAGTACTTC. Together with reference TRBV5-1 and TRBJ2-7, the CDR3 gives the full variable domain: KAGVTQTPRYLIKTRGQQVTLSCSPISGHRSVSWYQQTPGQGLQFLFEYFSETQRNKGNFPGRFSGRQFSNSRSEMNVSTLELGDSALYLCASTRGGEGEQYFGPGTRLTVT.

This chain's CDR3 is CSVEDRLATNEQFF. The CDR3 nucleotides read TGCAGCGTTGAAGATCGGCTAGCCACCAATGAGCAGTTCTTC. J is TRBJ2-1 and V is TRBV29-1; D is possibly TRBD2 (5 bases). The V end lost 0 bases, the J end lost 6 bases, and 12 bases lay between the germline ends. Germline CDR1 and CDR2: SQVTM and ANQGSEA. The length of the CDR3 is 14 residues.

V and J are TRBV7-9 and TRBJ2-7; no reliable D call. Trimming pared 6 bases from V and 2 bases from J, leaving 5 bases between. CDR3 length: 11 residues. The germline gives CDR1 SEHNR, CDR2 FQNEAQ (reference sequence). The CDR3 here is CASSLTYEQYF. The CDR3, as DNA: TGTGCCAGCAGTTTAACCTACGAGCAGTACTTC.

The J gene is TRBJ2-3, the V gene TRBV7-2, with D possibly matching TRBD2 (6 bases). The germline CDR1 and CDR2 sequences are SGHTA and FQGNSA. V lost 1 base and J 0 bases, leaving 14 bases between the germline ends. The CDR3 totals 17 residues. The CDR3, as DNA: TGTGCCAGCAGCTTAGTTTTGGCGGGGCCTAGCACAGATACGCAGTATTTT. This translates into CASSLVLAGPSTDTQYF.

CDR3 in DNA: TGTGCCAGCAACGATGCCCCGGGACAGGTCATTCAGTACTTC. Translated, it gives CASNDAPGQVIQYF. The chain uses TRBV7-9 and TRBJ2-4, with 8 bases identical to TRBD1. After removal of 7 bases from V and 9 bases from J, the junction contained 11 bases not matched to a gene. The CDR3 is 14 residues long. The germline V gene encodes CDR1 SEHNR and CDR2 FQNEAQ (reference sequence).

CDR3 loop: CASNPPSGGTDTQYF. Here the CDR3 DNA reads TGTGCCAGCAACCCCCCTAGTGGGGGGACAGATACGCAGTATTTT. The chain links TRBV25-1 to TRBJ2-3; TRBD2 might be the D (6 bases). This CDR3 contains 15 residues. V was trimmed by 7 bases and J by 3 bases, leaving 17 bases between them. CDR1 is MGHDK, CDR2 SYGVNS, per germline.

This chain uses TRBV5-1 with TRBJ1-1, with 9 bases aligning to TRBD1. Germline V lookup: CDR1 SGHRS, CDR2 YFSETQ. This CDR3 has 14 amino acids. J lost 5 bases, V lost 3 bases, and 5 bases had no gene match. CDR3 amino acids: CASSSTGGWTEAFF. The CDR3, as DNA: TGCGCCAGCAGCTCAACAGGGGGCTGGACTGAAGCTTTCTTT.

J is TRBJ2-3 and V is TRBV6-5; TRBD2 agrees at 10 bases. Looked up from germline, CDR1 is MNHEY and CDR2 is SVGAGI. The CDR3 loop spans 15 amino acids. V lost 2 bases, J lost 1 base, and 0 bases stayed unmatched. The CDR3 DNA reads as TGTGCCAGCAGTTACGGACTAGCGGGCACAGATACGCAGTATTTT. Translation gives CASSYGLAGTDTQYF.

The chain carries TRBV25-1 and TRBJ1-3, with D perhaps TRBD1 (5 bases). Deletions cut 8 bases from V and 10 bases from J, with 18 bases between. CDR1 is MGHDK and CDR2 is SYGVNS in the germline V gene. CDR3 size: 13 residues. The chain's CDR3 is CASGRGFLGTIYF. The CDR3 DNA sequence: TGTGCCAGCGGGAGGGGTTTTCTAGGGACCATATATTTT. The variable domain in full, completed from reference TRBV25-1 and TRBJ1-3, reads EADIYQTPRYLVIGTGKKITLECSQTMGHDKMYWYQQDPGMELHLIHYSYGVNSTEKGDLSSESTVSRIRTEHFPLTLESARPSHTSQYLCASGRGFLGTIYFGEGSWLTVV.

J is TRBJ2-7 and V is TRBV19; 8 bases agree with TRBD2. Germline values: CDR1 LNHDA, CDR2 SQIVND (reference sequence). The CDR3 covers 14 residues. V shed 5 bases and J 4 bases; nucleotides not matched to a gene: 7. The CDR3 DNA reads TGTGCCAGTAGTCTCGGCGGGGGGCCGTACGAGCAGTACTTC. This gives the protein CASSLGGGPYEQYF.

J is TRBJ2-5 and V is TRBV19, with TRBD2 matching 8 bases. Germline CDR1 LNHDA, CDR2 SQIVND (reference sequence). This CDR3 comprises 15 residues. Losses at the gene ends were 1 base for V and 4 bases for J; bases not matched to a gene: 5. The CDR3 DNA follows: TGTGCCAGTAGTATAGCGGGAGGGCGGTCAGAGACCCAGTACTTC. As protein: CASSIAGGRSETQYF.

This chain links TRBV11-3 with TRBJ2-2; 10 nucleotides line up with TRBD2. From germline, CDR1 is SGHNT and CDR2 YENEEA. This CDR3 region has 16 residues. Trimming removed 4 bases from V and 1 base from J; junction bases left unmatched: 3. CDR3 nucleotide sequence: TGTGCCAGCAGCTACCTAGCGGGGGAGAACACCGGGGAGCTGTTTTTT. Its protein product is CASSYLAGENTGELFF. Variable domain in full (rest from reference TRBV11-3 and TRBJ2-2): EAGVVQSPRYKIIEKKQPVAFWCNPISGHNTLYWYLQNLGQGPELLIRYENEEAVDDSQLPKDRFSAERLKGVDSTLKIQPAELGDSAVYLCASSYLAGENTGELFFGEGSRLTVL.

The chain has TRBV18 and TRBJ1-3; D gene ambiguous. Trimming removed 3 bases from V and 4 bases from J, with 7 bases in between. CDR3 size: 13 residues. CDR1 and CDR2 from the germline V gene are KGHSH and LQKENI. CDR3: CASSPLDGNTIYF. CDR3 bases: TGTGCCAGCTCACCGCTAGACGGAAACACCATATATTTT.

The chain links TRBV5-4 to TRBJ2-2; D is uncertain. Trimming removed 0 bases from V and 1 base from J, with 10 bases in between. Germline loops: CDR1 SGHNT, CDR2 YYREEE (reference sequence). The length of the CDR3 is 16 residues. The CDR3 coding sequence is TGTGCCAGCAGCTTGGGGGTTCAGGAGAACACCGGGGAGCTGTTTTTT. Protein sequence: CASSLGVQENTGELFF. The full variable domain, completed using reference TRBV5-4 and TRBJ2-2, is ETGVTQSPTHLIKTRGQQVTLRCSSQSGHNTVSWYQQALGQGPQFIFQYYREEENGRGNFPPRFSGLQFPNYSSELNVNALELDDSALYLCASSLGVQENTGELFFGEGSRLTVL.

The chain uses TRBV7-6 and TRBJ2-2; either TRBD1 or TRBD2 may supply D (5 bases each). V lost 4 bases and J 4 bases, leaving 16 bases between the germline ends. The CDR3 is made up of 16 amino acids. Germline loops: CDR1 SGHVS, CDR2 FNYEAQ. CDR3 protein: CASSSGTWAGTGELFF. The CDR3 DNA sequence: TGTGCCAGCAGCTCCGGGACCTGGGCAGGCACCGGGGAGCTGTTTTTT.

The chain joins TRBV18 to TRBJ1-3; TRBD1 agrees at 8 bases. This CDR3 has 15 amino acids. V lost 3 bases and J lost 6; bases outside the gene matches: 7. The V gene's germline CDR1 is KGHSH and CDR2 LQKENI. The CDR3 loop reads CASSPSTGAANTIYF. The CDR3 DNA reads TGTGCCAGCTCACCGTCGACAGGGGCTGCAAACACCATATATTTT.

The chain employs TRBV6-1 and TRBJ2-3; a possible D gene is TRBD2 (5 bases). Germline V CDR1 and CDR2: MNHNS, SASEGT. This CDR3 has 16 amino acids. Trimming left V 1 base short and J 0 bases short, with 11 bases between. The DNA for the CDR3 is TGTGCCAGCAGTGAAGTGTGGACTCTTAGCACAGATACGCAGTATTTT. It translates to CASSEVWTLSTDTQYF.

V and J are TRBV18 and TRBJ2-2; 7 nucleotides line up with TRBD2. This CDR3 is 16 amino acids long. Germline trimming cut 2 bases from V and 0 bases from J; bases unmatched to any gene: 3. The V gene's germline CDR1 is KGHSH and CDR2 LQKENI. The CDR3 nucleotides are TGTGCCAGCTCACCAAGGACTAGTGCGAACACCGGGGAGCTGTTTTTT. Protein product: CASSPRTSANTGELFF.

CDR3 in amino acids: CASSYGHNQPQHF. Here the CDR3 DNA reads TGTGCCAGCAGTTACGGACACAATCAGCCCCAGCATTTT. J is TRBJ1-5 and V is TRBV6-5, with a weak D call TRBD1 (5 bases). Germline V gene sequence: CDR1 MNHEY, CDR2 SVGAGI. The CDR3 is 13 amino acids. Trimming left V 2 bases short and J 3 bases short, with 5 bases between.

This clone was observed once. The chain joins TRBV18 to TRBJ2-1; 10 bases match TRBD2. CDR3 size: 19 residues. V shed 4 bases, J shed 5 bases, and the junction held 17 bases outside the gene matches. Per germline, CDR1 KGHSH and CDR2 LQKENI. The CDR3: CASSRRRAGGPGWNNEQFF. The CDR3 DNA reads as TGTGCCAGCTCACGCCGCAGAGCGGGGGGGCCAGGCTGGAACAATGAGCAGTTCTTC.

V gene TRBV7-9 combines with J gene TRBJ2-1; 10 bases fit TRBD2. The V segment lost 5 bases and the J segment 4 bases; nucleotides outside the gene matches: 11. The CDR3 has 17 amino acids. Looked up from germline, CDR1 is SEHNR and CDR2 is FQNEAQ (reference sequence). CDR3 region: CASSDPTSGLGYNEQFF. The CDR3 DNA follows: TGTGCCAGCAGCGACCCGACTAGCGGGTTAGGATACAATGAGCAGTTCTTC. The complete variable domain, with remaining parts taken from reference TRBV7-9 and TRBJ2-1, reads DTGVSQNPRHKITKRGQNVTFRCDPISEHNRLYWYRQTLGQGPEFLTYFQNEAQLEKSRLLSDRFSAERPKGSFSTLEIQRTEQGDSAMYLCASSDPTSGLGYNEQFFGPGTRLTVL.

V and J are TRBV6-5 and TRBJ1-5, with 9 positions matching TRBD1. Germline V gene lookup returns CDR1 MNHEY and CDR2 SVGAGI. V was pared by 5 bases and J by 4 bases, with 6 bases of the junction left unmatched. The CDR3 is 15 residues long. The CDR3 coding sequence is TGTGCCAGCAGTGCCCCGGGACAGGGAAATCAGCCCCAGCATTTT. This gives the protein CASSAPGQGNQPQHF.

The chain employs TRBV9 and TRBJ1-3; a possible D gene is TRBD1 (5 bases). CDR1 and CDR2 from the germline V gene are SGDLS and YYNGEE. The CDR3 sequence is 16 residues long. V was trimmed by 0 bases and J by 0 bases, leaving 10 bases between them. The CDR3 region is CASSVGPGSSGNTIYF. Here the CDR3 DNA reads TGTGCCAGCAGCGTAGGCCCAGGGAGCTCTGGAAACACCATATATTTT.